The source of this TCR beta chain is a study of shared clonotypes between healthy human individuals (dated by TCRdb to about 2020). Concerning the study at large: Two women and a few men aged 18 to 49 years were included in the cohort. For each donor, three plates each were used for CD4 naive and CD4 memory, two plates were used for CD8 naive, and one plate was used for CD8 memory. To estimate repertoire size and how much clonotypes are shared between individuals, the study performed deep sequencing of blood TCR repertoires from a handful of healthy adults. Libraries were prepared and TCR repertoires were sequenced by different laboratories using diverse techniques, in order to increase sequencing depth and limit assay-specific biases. Each donor's leukapheresis produced roughly between roughly 0.85 and 10 billion PBMCs.

Broad study findings and their caveats: Sampling was restricted to blood, and TCR repertoires in tissues likely differ from the TCR repertoires found in blood. Because the study included only a small number of donors, the genetic and exposure-history diversity represented was limited. Estimated clonotype richness was generally larger for naive than for memory subsets. Compared with non-shared clonotypes, the clonotypes found in all four sorted-subset donors had higher generation probabilities. Based on pairwise subsampling, the degree of clonotype sharing among donors was expected to be affected by sequencing depth. Even with the large sequencing depth, rarefaction of the sorted-subset datasets indicated that sequencing was incomplete. Roughly 5% of naive CD4, 3.5% of naive CD8, approximately 2.2% of memory CD4, and 0.4% of memory CD8 clonotypes were shared across several donors.

Comment on this clone: Its recognized antigen is unknown. Base-call qualities are not available, and no considerably larger clone is one nucleotide away. Other DNA sequences from this sample encode an identical CDR3 as well.

Using the deep immunoSEQ assay, TCR CDR3 regions were amplified from genomic DNA by multiplex PCR. Extracted genomic DNA from each cell subset was distributed evenly across all wells of several immunoSEQ 96-well plates, and each plate was treated as a replicate. For sorted subsets, each replicate PCR was loaded with 200 ng genomic DNA, equivalent to about 30,000 T cell genomes. Purified libraries were measured with a Qubit 3.0 fluorometer, size-checked on a Bioanalyzer 2100, and measured again with the KAPA Library Quantification kit. Every immunoSEQ 96-well plate was sequenced on a separate single-read 150-cycle Illumina NextSeq 550 flow cell. The authors' analysis ran thus. Because only junctional sequences without quality scores were contained in the immunoSEQ output, filtering matching that applied to full-length reads could not be performed. To assign V/J genes and CDR3, sequences were annotated using PyIR, a Python wrapper for IgBLAST v1.9, with IMGT germline references. Any read was removed if the V/J assignment was weak (E-value above 1e-6), the CDR3 was missing, or the read contained stop codons, out-of-frame junctions, or ambiguous translated residues. V3J clonotypes were defined as sequences sharing an identical inferred V gene, J gene, and CDR3 amino acid sequence. To compute the percentage overlap between repertoires, the number of shared unique clonotypes was divided by the size of the smaller repertoire. RTK rarefaction, the Chao1 estimator, and Recon v2.1 estimates of unobserved clonotypes were used to assess repertoire richness. Generation probabilities were computed with OLGA for all TCRbeta clonotypes obtained by the gDNA method from a handful of donors. Here the immuneACCESS table is served through TCRdb, limited to in-frame sequences with V and J called. Missing clones are a known gap in these copies; in checked studies unresolved V genes cover under half, and the rest lacks a known reason. For V, J and clone size, that table is used; D and trimming come from the DNA. The sample records around 2,000,000 clones, 90% to 95% of which are singletons. The ten largest make up roughly 0.13% of the sample.

The CDR3 has 13 amino acids, counting the end cysteine and phenylalanine. The DNA shown is the 39-base CDR3, in frame from base 1. CDR1 and CDR2, per the germline V gene, are SGHNT and YENEEA. V is shortened by 1 base, J by 4 bases, and the region joining them spans 7 bases. Healthy HIV-negative adults with no recently reported acute infections or vaccinations were included as donors. Every donor was a Caucasian adult residing in Nashville, Tennessee, USA. CD4+ T cells were enriched by magnetic negative selection; naive cells were then positively selected on CD45RA, and the negative fraction formed the memory subset. Blood was obtained by leukapheresis, after which PBMCs were separated by Ficoll-Histopaque density gradient centrifugation and cryopreserved in liquid nitrogen vapor phase. Analytical flow cytometry was used to check the purity and quantity of every magnetically sorted T cell population. Genomic DNA was isolated from each sorted fraction and quantified by UV absorbance on a Nanodrop 2000c.

What was sequenced was naive CD4+ T cells sorted from blood. Read against the paper, the sample's cell subset or site label means: CD45RA+ positively selected. In this chain, TRBV11-3 is recombined with TRBJ2-5; the D gene is unclear. This clonotype was sampled from a man aged 18 to 30 in good health. The CDR3 amino acid sequence is: CASSLGRGETQYF. The DNA is TGTGCCAGCAGCTTAGGTCGAGGAGAGACCCAGTACTTC.